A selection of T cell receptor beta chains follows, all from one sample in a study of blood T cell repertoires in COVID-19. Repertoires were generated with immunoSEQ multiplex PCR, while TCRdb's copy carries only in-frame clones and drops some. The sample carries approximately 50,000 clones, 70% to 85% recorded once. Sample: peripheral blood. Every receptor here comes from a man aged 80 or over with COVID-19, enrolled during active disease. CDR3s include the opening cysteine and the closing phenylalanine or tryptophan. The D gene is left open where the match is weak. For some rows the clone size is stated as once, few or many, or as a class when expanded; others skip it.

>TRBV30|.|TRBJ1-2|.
TGTGCCTGGAATTGGGGGGACTATGGCTACACCTTC
CAWNWGDYGYTF
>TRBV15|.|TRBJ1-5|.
TGTGCCACCAGTATGGAGGAGGGCAATCAGCCCCAGCATTTT
CATSMEEGNQPQHF
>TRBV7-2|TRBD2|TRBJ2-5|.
TGTGCCAGCAGCTTAGGGTTTCTAGCGGGGGTTCAAGAGACCCAGTACTTC
CASSLGFLAGVQETQYF
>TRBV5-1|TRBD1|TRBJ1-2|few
TGCGCCAGCAGCCCGGGACAGGGGAGGGATGGCTACACCTTC
CASSPGQGRDGYTF
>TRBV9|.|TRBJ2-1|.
TGTGCCAGCAGCGGCGTCGGGCTAGCTGGCTACAATGAGCAGTTCTTC
CASSGVGLAGYNEQFF
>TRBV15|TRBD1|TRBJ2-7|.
TGTGCCACCAGCGGGACAGGCCTACTCTACGAGCAGTACTTC
CATSGTGLLYEQYF
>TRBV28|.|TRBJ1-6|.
TGTGCCAGCCTGCGGCCCGGCGGGAGCTCCTATAATTCACCCCTCCACTTT
CASLRPGGSSYNSPLHF
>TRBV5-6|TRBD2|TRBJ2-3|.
TGTGCCAGCAGCTTGGAGGGTAGCGGGAGGACAGATACGCAGTATTTT
CASSLEGSGRTDTQYF
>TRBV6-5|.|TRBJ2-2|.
TGTGCCAGCAGTTCCCGGGACAAACCGCTCACCGGGGAGCTGTTTTTT
CASSSRDKPLTGELFF
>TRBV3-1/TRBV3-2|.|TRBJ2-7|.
TGTGCCAGCAGCCTCCGCGAGGGCTCCTACGAGCAGTACTTC
CASSLREGSYEQYF
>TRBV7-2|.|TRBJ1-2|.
TGTGCCAGCAGCCCCCCGGGATCCTACTATGGCTACACCTTC
CASSPPGSYYGYTF
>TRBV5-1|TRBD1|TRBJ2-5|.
TGCGCCAGCAGCCTATCGGGACAGTCGGTGGCCCAGTACTTC
CASSLSGQSVAQYF
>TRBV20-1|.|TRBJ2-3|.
TGCAGTGCTACTGAGGGAGTAGCGGAGTCCACAGATACGCAGTATTTT
CSATEGVAESTDTQYF
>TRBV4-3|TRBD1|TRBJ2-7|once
TGCGCCAGCAGCCTGGACAGGGGGCGCGTGGACGAGCAGTACTTC
CASSLDRGRVDEQYF
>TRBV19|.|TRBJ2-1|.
TGTGCCAGTAGCCACGAGGGCGGACCCTACAATGAGCAGTTCTTC
CASSHEGGPYNEQFF
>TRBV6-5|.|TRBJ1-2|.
TGTGCCAGCAGTTACTCGGATTCAGGGGACGCCTATGGCTACACCTTC
CASSYSDSGDAYGYTF
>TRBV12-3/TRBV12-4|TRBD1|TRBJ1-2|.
TGTGCCAGCAGCGCGACAGGGTATTATGGCTACACCTTC
CASSATGYYGYTF
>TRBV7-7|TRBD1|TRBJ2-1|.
TGTGCCAGCAGCCCCCCCTCCGGGACAGGGTCCAATGAGCAGTTCTTC
CASSPPSGTGSNEQFF
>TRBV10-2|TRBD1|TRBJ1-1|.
TGCGCCAGCGGGACAGTGAACACTGAAGCTTTCTTT
CASGTVNTEAFF
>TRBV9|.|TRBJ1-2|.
TGTGCCAGCAGCGTACAGGGCGAGAACTATGGCTACACCTTC
CASSVQGENYGYTF